These 25 T cell receptor beta chains were sequenced from one sample in a study of blood T cell repertoires in COVID-19 (dated by TCRdb to 2018 to 2020). The library relied on the immunoSEQ multiplex PCR assay. TCRdb limited this immuneACCESS table to in-frame rearrangements with V and J called. A share of clones is missing; checked studies link under half to unresolved V genes, and the rest is unexplained. The sample table shows 16,000 or so clones, and around 90% are seen once. About 12% of the sample is in the top ten clones. The sequencing input was peripheral blood. The receptors originated from a human donor in a cohort sampled during active COVID-19.

This chain connects TRBV5-4 to TRBJ2-5; 15 nucleotides agree with TRBD2. Losses at the gene ends were 2 bases for V and 7 bases for J; bases not matched to a gene: 6. This CDR3 has 16 residues. Germline V CDR1 and CDR2: SGHNT, YYREEE (reference sequence). CDR3 in amino acids: CASSLGLAGGPGTQYF. The CDR3 DNA reads TGTGCCAGCAGCTTAGGACTAGCGGGGGGGCCGGGGACCCAGTACTTC.

V usage is TRBV6-2 or TRBV6-3 and J usage is TRBJ2-7; 7 positions agree with TRBD1. This CDR3 region has 13 residues. Trimming cost V 2 bases and J 7 bases; bases outside gene matches: 5. Germline assignment: CDR1 MNHEY and CDR2 SVGEGT. CDR3 amino acids: CASSYATGVEQYF. The CDR3 DNA sequence: TGTGCCAGCAGTTACGCAACAGGGGTGGAGCAGTACTTC.

This chain connects TRBV6-2 or TRBV6-3 to TRBJ2-5; D is ambiguous. The CDR3 consists of 15 residues. CDR1 and CDR2 from the germline V gene are MNHEY and SVGEGT. Trimming cost V 0 bases and J 2 bases, with 10 bases left between them. The CDR3 DNA reads as TGTGCCAGCAGTTACTCGATCACAGTACAAGAGACCCAGTACTTC. This encodes CASSYSITVQETQYF.

The J gene is TRBJ2-5, the V gene TRBV7-6, with D uncertain. CDR3 length equals 13 residues. Trimming left V 5 bases short and J 4 bases short, with 11 bases between. Germline V gene lookup returns CDR1 SGHVS and CDR2 FNYEAQ. The DNA for the CDR3 is TGTGCCAGCAGCCCACGCCCTAGAGAGACCCAGTACTTC. It specifies CASSPRPRETQYF.

The chain recombines TRBV6-5 with TRBJ2-7, with 10 bases lining up with TRBD1. V lost 5 bases, J lost 5 bases, and 3 bases stayed unmatched. Looked up from germline, CDR1 is MNHEY and CDR2 is SVGAGI. The CDR3 totals 13 residues. The CDR3, as DNA: TGTGCCAGCAGTCCGACAGGGGGCCACGAGCAGTACTTC. This sequence encodes CASSPTGGHEQYF.

The CDR3 region has the DNA TGTGCCAGCAGTACCCCTGGGCGGGGGGGGACCGGGGAGCTGTTTTTT. Translated: CASSTPGRGGTGELFF. The V call is TRBV27, the J call TRBJ2-2; TRBD2 agrees at 9 bases. The V gene end was trimmed by 5 bases and the J gene end by 5 bases; junction bases not matched to a gene: 9. Per the germline V gene, CDR1 is MNHEY and CDR2 is SMNVEV (reference sequence). The CDR3 sequence is 16 residues long.

V gene TRBV18 combines with J gene TRBJ2-1; TRBD1 aligns across 12 bases. Germline values: CDR1 KGHSH, CDR2 LQKENI. The CDR3 is 17 residues long. V lost 6 bases and J lost 7; bases outside the gene matches: 13. In DNA form, the CDR3 reads TGTGCCAGCTCGTCCGGGACAGGGGGCGGATTTGGGAATGAGCAGTTCTTC. This encodes CASSSGTGGGFGNEQFF.

This chain uses TRBV2 with TRBJ1-5; maybe TRBD1 (5 bases). CDR3 length: 14 amino acids. V was pared by 6 bases and J by 7 bases, with 16 bases between. Germline V gene sequence: CDR1 SNHLY, CDR2 FYNNEI. The CDR3 DNA reads as TGTGCCAGCAGGCCCACAGGAGTGAGGCAGCCCCAGCATTTT. This gives the protein CASRPTGVRQPQHF.

The gene calls are TRBV19 and TRBJ1-2, with D uncertain. The CDR3 extends over 14 amino acids. CDR1 is LNHDA, CDR2 SQIVND, per germline (reference sequence). Deletions cut 6 bases from V and 2 bases from J, with 13 bases between. The CDR3 DNA sequence: TGTGCCAGTAGGACGGGAGGGCAAAACTATGGCTACACCTTC. This translates into CASRTGGQNYGYTF.

J is TRBJ1-6 and V is TRBV5-1; 7 bases fit TRBD1. Germline assignment: CDR1 SGHRS and CDR2 YFSETQ. This CDR3 is 15 amino acids long. After removal of 1 base from V and 3 bases from J, the junction contained 1 base not matched to a gene. The CDR3 spells CASSLRQGYNSPLHF. CDR3 nucleotide sequence: TGCGCCAGCAGCTTGCGACAGGGCTATAATTCACCCCTCCACTTT.

In nucleotides, the CDR3 is TGTGCCAGCAGTTCCCCGGGGGGAGGGGGGTTAGGGCCCCAGCATTTT. Translating it yields CASSSPGGGGLGPQHF. The V and J genes are TRBV27 and TRBJ1-5, with D possibly matching TRBD1 (6 bases). The CDR3 has 16 amino acids. Germline V gene data show CDR1 as MNHEY and CDR2 as SMNVEV (reference sequence). Trimming stripped 4 bases from V and 9 bases from J, with 22 bases between.

The chain combines TRBV13 with TRBJ1-5; D remains ambiguous. The CDR3 runs 14 residues. V was shortened by 0 bases and J by 2 bases, with 5 bases between the two germline ends. Germline V gives CDR1 PRHDT, CDR2 FYEKMQ (reference sequence). CDR3 nucleotide sequence: TGTGCCAGCAGCTTAGGCATCCGCAATCAGCCCCAGCATTTT. As protein: CASSLGIRNQPQHF.

This clone came up a few times. The chain employs TRBV15 and TRBJ1-5; no clear D gene. V was trimmed by 3 bases and J by 4 bases, leaving 7 bases between them. This CDR3 has 13 amino acids. Germline loops: CDR1 LNHNV, CDR2 YYDKDF (reference sequence). CDR3 protein: CATSRASNQPQHF. CDR3 in DNA: TGTGCCACCAGCAGGGCCTCAAATCAGCCCCAGCATTTT.

The genes are TRBV6-2 or TRBV6-3 and TRBJ2-7, with TRBD2 matching 8 bases. Trimming removed 5 bases from V and 2 bases from J; junction bases left unmatched: 8. The CDR3 extends over 15 amino acids. The germline gives CDR1 MNHEY, CDR2 SVGEGT. The CDR3 loop reads CASSNFGGAPYEQYF. The CDR3 coding sequence is TGTGCCAGCAGTAACTTCGGGGGGGCCCCCTACGAGCAGTACTTC.

The chain uses TRBV27 and TRBJ2-3, with unresolved D. Germline V gives CDR1 MNHEY, CDR2 SMNVEV (reference sequence). CDR3 length: 14 amino acids. V was trimmed by 1 base and J by 0 bases, leaving 5 bases between them. The chain's CDR3 is CASSLYPSTDTQYF. CDR3 sequence (DNA): TGTGCCAGCAGTTTATATCCTAGCACAGATACGCAGTATTTT.

This clone was counted a single time. The V call is TRBV19, the J call TRBJ1-4; the D gene is possibly TRBD1 (6 bases). CDR3 length: 15 amino acids. The V end lost 4 bases, the J end lost 3 bases, and 12 bases lay between the germline ends. The V gene's germline CDR1 is LNHDA and CDR2 SQIVND (reference sequence). The chain's CDR3 is CASSTMTGSNEKLFF. CDR3 coding DNA: TGTGCCAGTAGTACTATGACAGGCTCTAATGAAAAACTGTTTTTT.

This clone has a single count. The chain's CDR3 is CASSQDPVGPRGHGGGYTF. The CDR3 DNA follows: TGCGCCAGCAGCCAAGATCCGGTAGGGCCCAGGGGCCACGGAGGAGGCTACACCTTC. V usage is TRBV4-1 and J usage is TRBJ1-2; weak D call: TRBD1 (6 bases). Between the trimmed V and J ends, which lost 0 bases and 8 bases, there was a span of 28 bases. This CDR3 comprises 19 residues. Germline V CDR1 and CDR2: MGHRA, YSYEKL.

The chain employs TRBV5-1 and TRBJ1-1, with D possibly TRBD1 on 6 matching bases. The CDR3 has 15 residues. V was trimmed by 4 bases and J by 0 bases, leaving 13 bases between them. In germline, CDR1 is SGHRS, CDR2 YFSETQ. CDR3 sequence reads: CASSTGQLMNTEAFF. CDR3 nucleotide sequence: TGCGCCAGCAGCACCGGACAGCTCATGAACACTGAAGCTTTCTTT.

A remark on this clone: Germline and junction disagree at one end, which may indicate a read error. The J gene is TRBJ1-1, the V gene TRBV7-7; tentative D call: TRBD1 (5 bases). In germline, CDR1 is SSHAT, CDR2 FNYEAQ (reference sequence). This CDR3 comprises 13 residues. CDR3 amino acids: CASSLARGSEAFF. The CDR3, as DNA: TGTGCTAGCAGCTTAGCTAGGGGATCTGAAGCTTTCTTT.

CDR3 nucleotides: TGCGCCAGCAGCCAAGCAGGGGGCCGGCAGGGTGAAAAACTGTTTTTT. Translating gives CASSQAGGRQGEKLFF. The chain uses TRBV4-3 and TRBJ1-4, with 8 bases identical to TRBD1. The V and J ends lost 1 base and 7 bases, in that order; junction bases with no gene match: 8. Germline lookup yields CDR1 LGHNA and CDR2 YSLEER. CDR3 length: 16 residues.

The rearrangement joins TRBV4-1 to TRBJ1-2; perhaps TRBD1 as D (5 bases). V lost 0 bases and J lost 4, with 18 bases in between. Germline loops: CDR1 MGHRA, CDR2 YSYEKL. The CDR3 loop spans 17 amino acids. The CDR3 spells CASSQEGDGPGAYGYTF. The CDR3 coding sequence is TGCGCCAGCAGCCAAGAAGGTGATGGTCCTGGGGCCTATGGCTACACCTTC.

The chain couples TRBV12-3 or TRBV12-4 to TRBJ1-2; D is unclear. CDR3 length equals 13 residues. Trimming removed 6 bases from V and 5 bases from J, with 13 bases in between. CDR3 loop: CASSPSRGYGYTF. The DNA of the CDR3 is TGTGCCAGCAGCCCCTCTCGGGGATATGGCTACACCTTC.

The chain couples TRBV27 to TRBJ2-7, with a weak D call TRBD1 (5 bases). The CDR3 sequence is 12 residues long. From germline, CDR1 is MNHEY and CDR2 SMNVEV (reference sequence). Trimming pared 8 bases from V and 4 bases from J, leaving 12 bases between. The CDR3 nucleotides are TGTGCCAGCTCACCTGGGGCTTACGAGCAGTACTTC. This codes for CASSPGAYEQYF.

The rearrangement uses TRBV19 and TRBJ1-2; TRBD1 matches 9 bases. Per the germline V gene, CDR1 is LNHDA and CDR2 is SQIVND (reference sequence). This CDR3 region has 15 residues. V lost 7 bases and J lost 3; bases outside the gene matches: 9. CDR3 sequence reads: CASTLTGTGYYGYTF. Here the CDR3 DNA reads TGTGCCAGTACCCTCACCGGGACAGGGTACTATGGCTACACCTTC.

The rearrangement links TRBV6-6 to TRBJ2-7, with 7 nucleotides matching TRBD1. Germline V gene sequence: CDR1 MNHNY, CDR2 SVGAGI (reference sequence). The V and J ends lost 6 bases and 5 bases, in that order; junction bases with no gene match: 16. CDR3 length: 16 residues. The DNA of the CDR3 is TGTGCCAGCAGCTTCGCCGACCCGGGACAGACTAACGAGCAGTACTTC. Translating it yields CASSFADPGQTNEQYF.